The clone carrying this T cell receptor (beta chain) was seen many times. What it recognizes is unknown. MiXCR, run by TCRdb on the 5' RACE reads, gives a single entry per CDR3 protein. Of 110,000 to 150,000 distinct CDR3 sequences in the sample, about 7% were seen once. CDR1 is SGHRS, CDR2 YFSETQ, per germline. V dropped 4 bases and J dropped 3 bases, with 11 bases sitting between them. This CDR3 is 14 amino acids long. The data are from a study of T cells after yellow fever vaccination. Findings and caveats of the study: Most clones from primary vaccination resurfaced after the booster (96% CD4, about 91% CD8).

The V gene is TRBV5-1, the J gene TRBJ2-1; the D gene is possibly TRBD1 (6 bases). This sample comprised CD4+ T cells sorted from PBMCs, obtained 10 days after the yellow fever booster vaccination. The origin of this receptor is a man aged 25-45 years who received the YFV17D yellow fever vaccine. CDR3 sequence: CASSGGRDYNEQFF. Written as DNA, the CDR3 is TGCGCCAGCAGCGGGGGCAGGGACTACAATGAGCAGTTCTTC.